This TCR beta chain was identified during a study of blood T cell repertoires in COVID-19 (TCRdb year 2020). Some background on the complete study: Collaborator samples came from the United States, Italy and Spain and covered acute and convalescent phases of COVID-19. The prospective study material was composed of cDNA or gDNA derived from T cells, B-cell-depleted T cells, or PBMCs. Subjects who had been exposed to COVID-19, were actively infected with it, or had recovered from it provided the deeply sampled blood TCRbeta repertoires that made up the dataset. A freely available public database, intended as a resource for researchers studying the immune response to SARS-CoV-2, is where the repertoires were released. The samples were drawn from the first 160 participants of the ongoing ImmuneRACE study and from 1,254 subjects provided by 6 global collaborators. Nearly every sample came with metadata listing a de-identified subject ID, COVID-19 status, age in years and sex. Where available, HLA class I and class II types were obtained from metadata supplied by the sample provider rather than from assay-based typing. What the research found in general, with its limitations: The amount of clinical and demographic metadata varied by source and participant and was provided uncurated.

CDR1 SEHNR and CDR2 FQNEAQ are derived from the germline V gene (reference sequence). The cysteine opens and the phenylalanine closes a CDR3 of 14 amino acids. Only the CDR3 DNA is retained, 42 bases long and in frame from the first base. V gives up 5 bases and J gives up 4 bases, and the segment between their germline ends measures 12 bases. Collaborating institutions collected whole blood in K2EDTA tubes following their own protocols. Collaborator samples were shipped for TCRbeta analysis as frozen whole blood, isolated PBMCs, or DNA extracted from either sample type. Comments on this clone: Its antigen target is currently unknown. Base quality data are lacking; no much larger clone is found one base away.

TCRbeta CDR3 regions were amplified from genomic DNA by means of the immunoSEQ Assay, a bias-controlled multiplex PCR. From the authors' description of their analysis: Within the assay, amplification of reference gene primers was used to estimate how many nucleated cells each sample contained. To quantify the absolute abundance of each unique TCRbeta CDR3 rearrangement, sequence reads were collapsed and filtered. For each sample, productive Simpson clonality was calculated by taking the square root of Simpson's diversity index across productive rearrangements. TCRdb re-hosts the immuneACCESS table, in-frame sequences only. Its copies lack some clones; in the studies checked, an unresolved V gene accounts for under half of them, and the cause for the rest is not known. Clone size and the V and J calls come from that table; the DNA yielded D and trimming. Across this sample there are just over 650,000 clones, with more than 80% seen only once. The ten largest clones add up to over 0.2% of the sample.

The receptor comes from a woman younger than 30 with acute or convalescent COVID-19. The chain links TRBV7-9 with TRBJ2-1, with TRBD2 tentatively as D gene (5 bases match). Sample: peripheral blood. The DNA sequence reads TGTGCCAGCAGCCAAATTGGCGGGTACAATGAGCAGTTCTTC. Translated, it gives CASSQIGGYNEQFF.